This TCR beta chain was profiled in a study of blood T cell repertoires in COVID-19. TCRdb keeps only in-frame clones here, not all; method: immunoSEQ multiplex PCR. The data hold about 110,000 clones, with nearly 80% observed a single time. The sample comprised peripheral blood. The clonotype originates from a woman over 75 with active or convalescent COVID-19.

This chain's CDR3 is CASSLWGGSPYEQYF. DNA for the CDR3: TGTGCCAGCAGCTTATGGGGTGGGAGCCCCTACGAGCAGTACTTC. This chain uses TRBV7-2 with TRBJ2-7; possibly TRBD2 for D (5 bases). This CDR3 is built from 15 residues. Germline CDR1 SGHTA, CDR2 FQGNSA. V lost 2 bases and J 2 bases, leaving 13 bases between the germline ends.